This T cell receptor (beta chain) was recorded in a study of response to subunit inactivated influenza vaccine. Broader study findings: It was the authors' suggestion that each seasonal influenza vaccination recruits few new T cells.

The CDR3 runs 16 residues. Trimming cost V 3 bases and J 4 bases, with 19 bases left between them. The germline gives CDR1 MDHEN, CDR2 SYDVKM. MiXCR, run by TCRdb on the RT-PCR reads, gives a single entry per CDR3 protein. The data show approximately 700,000 distinct CDR3 sequences, with about 14% seen just once and 6% to 8% held by the top ten. This clonotype was recorded a few times. Its specificity is not known. The chain links TRBV28 to TRBJ2-7, with D possibly matching TRBD1 (7 bases). The source was PBMCs from blood, collected approximately 15 days before vaccination. This TCR was recovered from a man aged 45-60 years who received an inactivated influenza vaccine. The DNA of the CDR3 is TGTGCCAGCAGTTTCGGGGGCCTAGGGGGCTGGTACGAGCAGTACTTC. Translation: CASSFGGLGGWYEQYF. The full variable domain, with the rest looked up from reference TRBV28 and TRBJ2-7, is DVKVTQSSRYLVKRTGEKVFLECVQDMDHENMFWYRQDPGLGLRLIYFSYDVKMKEKGDIPEGYSVSREKKERFSLILESASTNQTSMYLCASSFGGLGGWYEQYFGPGTRLTVT.